This note documents a single TCR beta chain sequence. Trimming took 0 bases from V and 1 from J; bases not matched to a gene: 13. The CDR3 totals 18 residues. CDR1 and CDR2 (germline): GTSNPN, SVGIG (reference sequence). These data come from a study of control samples from healthy donors and cancer patients. TCRdb keeps only in-frame clones here, not all; method: immunoSEQ multiplex PCR. The table records 20,000 to 25,000 clones, less than 90% of them present only once. The specimen was PBMCs. This TCR was sampled from a man in his sixties with colorectal cancer. The rearrangement uses TRBV30 and TRBJ1-1, with TRBD1 matching over 8 bases. The CDR3 spells CAWSVLPTRGLGNTEAFF. CDR3 nucleotide sequence: TGTGCCTGGAGTGTACTCCCGACCAGGGGGCTTGGGAACACTGAAGCTTTCTTT.